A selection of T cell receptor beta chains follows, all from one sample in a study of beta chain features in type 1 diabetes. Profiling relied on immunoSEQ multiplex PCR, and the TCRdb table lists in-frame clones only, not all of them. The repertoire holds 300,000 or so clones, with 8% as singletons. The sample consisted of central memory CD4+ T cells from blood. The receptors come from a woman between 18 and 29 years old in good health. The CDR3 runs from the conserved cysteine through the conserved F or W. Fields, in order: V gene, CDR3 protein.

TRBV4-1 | CASSQDNDRTGYQPQHF
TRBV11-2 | CASSLGAIAGLGTDTQYF
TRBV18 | CASSPLSTVAKNIQYF
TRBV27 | CASSLGQRKTQYF
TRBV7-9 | CASRGDLSRHTQYF
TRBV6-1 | CASRRDRATQYF
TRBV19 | CASSIYGRPYNEQFF
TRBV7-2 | CASSFLAADRQFF
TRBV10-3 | CAIQRAASGTGRNNEQFF
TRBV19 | CASAWTSGRVGELFF
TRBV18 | CASSSTGYEQYF
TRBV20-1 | CSYDSLAEQYF
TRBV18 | CASSPPSYQETQYF
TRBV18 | CASSPTRSYRGESYQETQYF
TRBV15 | CATSREDRSHQPQHF
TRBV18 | CASSPPRGRDRPFLFF
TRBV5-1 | CASNSDETQYF
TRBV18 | CASSPLYLERNEQFF
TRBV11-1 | CASRLAEGTYNEQFF
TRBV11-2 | CASSLAGQGQYEQFF
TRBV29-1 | CSVEGRGRNYGYTF
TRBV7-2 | CASSLQGLTNEKLFF
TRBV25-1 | CASSEAGGPNEQFF
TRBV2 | CASRNEGNQPQHF
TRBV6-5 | CASSSPVGVNIQYF
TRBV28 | CASSFTKYEQYF
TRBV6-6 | CASSPQETQYF
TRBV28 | CASSRSRGEQFF
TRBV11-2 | CASSLVQGPSTDTQYF
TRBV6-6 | CASCKGEGTGHTEAFF
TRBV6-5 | CASSYSRGQPQHF
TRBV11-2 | CASSLAREADTQYF
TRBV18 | CASSPGRAATGFNEQFF
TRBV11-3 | CASSTTDRGGTEAFF
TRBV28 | CASKSVFTYEQYF
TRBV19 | CASSIDRGETQYF
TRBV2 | CASSKLRDQPQHF
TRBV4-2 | CASSQDESSGRKGETQYF
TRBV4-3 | CASSQGFEAGAGILTYEQYF
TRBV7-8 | CASSLVGDQPQHF
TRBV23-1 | CASSPNRGSQETQYF
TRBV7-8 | CASRHRRGSTDTQYF
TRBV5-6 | CASSKGHVQETQYF
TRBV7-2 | CASSLYRDRGFNGANVLTF
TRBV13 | CASSLGSGETQYF
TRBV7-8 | CASSLGIAGGPNEQFF
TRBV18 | CASTASTGAASYGYTF
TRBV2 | CASSIAGLAPYEQYF
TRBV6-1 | CASDRGPSIQETQYF
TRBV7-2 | CASSSRGLGAGGNYEQYF
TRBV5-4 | CASSRPGASYNEQFF
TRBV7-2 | CASTIGVGELFF
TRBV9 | CASSVGQGGSGNTIYF
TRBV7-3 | CASRATSTNTGELFF
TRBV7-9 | CASSLGHAIGVEAFF